This is a list of T cell receptor beta chains from one sample in a study of spatial heterogeneity in lung cancer. TCRdb redid the calling of the 5' RACE reads with MiXCR, one entry per CDR3 protein. The data contain about 23,000 distinct CDR3 sequences, about 4.7% of them singletons. This specimen consisted of PBMCs, obtained at surgery. These receptors were obtained from a male donor with early-stage non-small cell lung cancer. Both conserved end residues are part of each CDR3. Fields, in order: V gene, J gene, CDR3 protein.

TRBV20-1	TRBJ2-3	CSARTPASTDTQYF
TRBV11-3	TRBJ2-1	CASSYPPYNEQFF
TRBV7-3	TRBJ2-1	CASRTGVNNEQFF
TRBV29-1	TRBJ1-2	CSVGSPAVNYGYTF
TRBV20-1	TRBJ2-7	CSAKKVAGSSYEQYF
TRBV9	TRBJ2-2	CASSVSRESGELFF
TRBV21-1	TRBJ2-5	CASSKVGGARETQYF
TRBV5-4	TRBJ2-3	CASSLGTATDTQYF
TRBV27	TRBJ2-3	CASSSTGRDTQYF
TRBV19	TRBJ2-4	CASTTWTSGRGQKNIQYF
TRBV5-1	TRBJ2-2	CASSEGQGDTGELFF
TRBV25-1	TRBJ2-7	CASSRQTSYEQYF
TRBV20-1	TRBJ2-1	CSARHRGLYNEQFF
TRBV7-2	TRBJ2-1	CASSMTSGGRVNEQFF
TRBV7-8	TRBJ1-6	CASSFGTGVESPLHF
TRBV5-1	TRBJ1-3	CASSYTGGSGNTIYF
TRBV5-1	TRBJ2-2	CASSFTGLSNTGELFF
TRBV6-2/TRBV6-3	TRBJ1-1	CASSPGGQGNTEAFF
TRBV7-2	TRBJ2-1	CASSPWRGGINEQFF
TRBV28	TRBJ1-5	CASSPTGGRYQPQHF
TRBV2	TRBJ2-1	CAGGQYNEQFF
TRBV29-1	TRBJ2-7	CSVEVIGGASYEQYF
TRBV18	TRBJ1-5	CASSQGTGNQPQHF
TRBV7-8	TRBJ2-4	CASSLGLGTGLNIQYF
TRBV21-1	TRBJ2-5	CASSKMPLQRRTETQYF
TRBV5-1	TRBJ2-2	CASSPRTSGTAVELFF
TRBV20-1	TRBJ1-5	CSAATAGGQPQHF
TRBV12-3/TRBV12-4	TRBJ2-3	CATLSPNADTQYF
TRBV12-3/TRBV12-4	TRBJ2-3	CASSRGRTDTQYF
TRBV29-1	TRBJ2-5	CSALGYETQYF
TRBV6-2/TRBV6-3	TRBJ1-1	CASKRTGRMNTEAFF
TRBV9	TRBJ2-3	CASRAFGEGGEDTQYF
TRBV29-1	TRBJ1-2	CSGGDRENYGYTF
TRBV19	TRBJ1-1	CASSGGQMNTEAFF
TRBV18	TRBJ1-1	CASYDIQGIAEAFF
TRBV5-1	TRBJ1-1	CASSLLGQEGAEAFF
TRBV6-1	TRBJ1-6	CASSTLAGTGDSPLHF
TRBV9	TRBJ2-5	CASSVGAHIVETQYF
TRBV3-1	TRBJ2-5	CASSQEGGAGHPSQYF
TRBV3-1	TRBJ1-1	CASSQVSPNTEAFF
TRBV27	TRBJ2-3	CASRLSGQGTQYF
TRBV18	TRBJ1-1	CASSPAGEVGPEAFF
TRBV20-1	TRBJ2-7	CSARSSGLLGEQYF
TRBV6-6	TRBJ2-7	CASSQDTTYEQYF
TRBV13	TRBJ2-1	CASSHRHEQFF
TRBV5-1	TRBJ1-3	CASSQQTGVGVNTIYF
TRBV27	TRBJ2-7	CASRPPYRSYEQYF
TRBV14	TRBJ2-7	CASSQGSGTVSLYEQYF
TRBV5-6	TRBJ2-1	CASSLGFSGGYNEQFF
TRBV20-1	TRBJ1-1	CSAVNFGQMNTEAFF
TRBV6-5	TRBJ1-3	CASSYSKDLSGNTIYF
TRBV29-1	TRBJ2-7	CSVKPGLAQSYGQYF
TRBV15	TRBJ1-4	CATGKGQGTNEKLFF
TRBV9	TRBJ2-1	CASSVDSSGTSNEQFF
TRBV2	TRBJ1-2	CAGGTDRGYGYTF
TRBV30	TRBJ1-2	CAWSETDRPHLGYTF
TRBV28	TRBJ2-1	CASSFTYNEQFF
TRBV20-1	TRBJ1-4	CSAGGDANEKLFF
TRBV4-1	TRBJ2-3	CASSQERQGHPDTQYF